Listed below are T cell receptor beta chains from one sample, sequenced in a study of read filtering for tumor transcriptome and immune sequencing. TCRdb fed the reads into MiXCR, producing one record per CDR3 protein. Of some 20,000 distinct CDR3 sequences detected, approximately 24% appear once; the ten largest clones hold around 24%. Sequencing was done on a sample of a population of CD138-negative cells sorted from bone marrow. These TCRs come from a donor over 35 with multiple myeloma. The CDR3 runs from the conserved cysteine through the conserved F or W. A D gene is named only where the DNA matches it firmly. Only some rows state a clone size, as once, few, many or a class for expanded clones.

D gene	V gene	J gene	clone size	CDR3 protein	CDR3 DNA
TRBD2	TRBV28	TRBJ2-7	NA	CASSFQGGTYERYF	TGTGCCAGCAGTTTCCAGGGAGGGACCTACGAGCGGTACTTC
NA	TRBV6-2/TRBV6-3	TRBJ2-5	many	CASSRYPETQYF	TGTGCCAGCAGTCGTTATCCGGAGACCCAGTACTTC
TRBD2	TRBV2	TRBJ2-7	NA	CASTRERSEQYF	TGTGCCAGCACGCGGGAGCGGAGCGAGCAGTACTTC
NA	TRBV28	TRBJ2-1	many	CASSPPSLIGHNEQFF	TGTGCCAGCAGTCCCCCCTCTCTTATCGGCCACAATGAGCAGTTCTTC
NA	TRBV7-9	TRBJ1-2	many	CASSPPADRFSF	TGTGCCAGCAGCCCACCGGCAGACAGATTTTCCTTC
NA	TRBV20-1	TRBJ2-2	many	CSAEASGELFF	TGCAGTGCCGAAGCATCAGGGGAGCTGTTTTTT
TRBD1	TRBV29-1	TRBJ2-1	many	CSVEDLGTGESRSYNEQFF	TGCAGCGTTGAAGATCTGGGGACAGGGGAATCCCGCTCCTACAATGAGCAGTTCTTC
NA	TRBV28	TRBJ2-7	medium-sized	CASSQRGPIYEQYF	TGTGCCAGCAGTCAACGGGGACCGATCTACGAGCAGTACTTC
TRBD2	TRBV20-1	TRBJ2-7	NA	CSAREEWREASYEQYF	TGCAGTGCTAGAGAGGAGTGGCGGGAGGCTTCCTACGAGCAGTACTTC
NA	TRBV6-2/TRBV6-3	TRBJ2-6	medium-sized	CASSPLFQGRSGANVLTF	TGTGCCAGCAGCCCACTATTTCAGGGACGCTCTGGGGCCAACGTCCTGACTTTC
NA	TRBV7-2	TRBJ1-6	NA	CASSLSWFFYNSPLHF	TGTGCCAGCAGCTTATCGTGGTTTTTTTATAATTCACCCCTCCACTTT
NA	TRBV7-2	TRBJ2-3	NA	CASSSYNTDTQYF	TGTGCCAGCAGCTCTTACAATACAGATACGCAGTATTTT
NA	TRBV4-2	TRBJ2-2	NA	CASSQRKRENTGELFF	TGTGCCAGCAGCCAAAGGAAACGGGAGAACACCGGGGAGCTGTTTTTT
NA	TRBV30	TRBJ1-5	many	CACAAGSNQPQHF	TGTGCCTGCGCTGCGGGGAGCAATCAGCCCCAGCATTTT
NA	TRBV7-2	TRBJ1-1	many	CASKRGAGGATEAFF	TGTGCCTCAAAAAGGGGTGCCGGCGGGGCGACTGAAGCTTTCTTT
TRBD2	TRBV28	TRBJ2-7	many	CASSLPLAGGTYEQYF	TGTGCCAGCAGTTTACCGCTGGCGGGAGGGACCTACGAGCAGTACTTC
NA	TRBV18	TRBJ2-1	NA	CASSRGAYYNEQFF	TGTGCCAGCTCACGGGGGGCTTACTACAATGAGCAGTTCTTC
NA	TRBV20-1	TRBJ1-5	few	CSARVGGNSNQPQHF	TGCAGTGCTAGAGTTGGAGGTAATAGCAATCAGCCCCAGCATTTT
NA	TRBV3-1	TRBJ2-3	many	CASSQTFGGSSTDTQYF	TGTGCCAGCAGCCAAACCTTCGGGGGATCTAGCACAGATACGCAGTATTTT
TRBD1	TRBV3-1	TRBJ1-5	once	CASSRTGAQPQHF	TGTGCCAGCAGCAGGACAGGGGCACAGCCCCAGCATTTT
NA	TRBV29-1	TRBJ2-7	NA	CSVGPRLVDTYEQYF	TGCAGCGTGGGACCGAGACTAGTGGACACCTACGAGCAGTACTTC
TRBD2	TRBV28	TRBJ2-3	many	CASSPLTSGSPGGDTQYF	TGTGCCAGCAGTCCCTTGACTAGCGGGAGTCCGGGGGGAGATACGCAGTATTTT
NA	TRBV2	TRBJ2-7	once	CASSFSHTHEQHF	TGTGCCAGCAGTTTTTCCCACACCCACGAGCAGCACTTC
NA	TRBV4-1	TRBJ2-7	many	CASSPGGTGSYEQYF	TGCGCCAGCAGCCCTGGTGGGACGGGATCCTACGAGCAGTACTTC
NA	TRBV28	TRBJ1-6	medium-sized	CASTLRDTRNSPLHF	TGTGCCAGCACCCTCCGGGACACACGTAATTCACCCCTCCACTTT
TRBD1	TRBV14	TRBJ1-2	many	CASSQDDRVLGYTF	TGTGCCAGCAGCCAAGATGACAGGGTATTGGGCTACACCTTC
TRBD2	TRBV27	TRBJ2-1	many	CAPEYSATEGGRAGIMNEQFF	TGTGCCCCCGAATACTCGGCAACGGAAGGCGGGAGGGCCGGTATTATGAATGAGCAGTTCTTC